The rows below give T cell receptor beta chains drawn from one sample of a study of cytomegalovirus exposure and HLA in healthy donors. Produced via immunoSEQ multiplex PCR; TCRdb's table is partial and in-frame only. The table lists roughly 99,000 clones, about 74% of them singletons. Source material: PBMCs. These receptors were obtained from a man aged 55 to 69 in good health and CMV-seropositive. Both conserved end residues are part of each CDR3. A D gene is named only where the DNA matches it firmly. A row's size may be missing; if present it is once, few, many or a size class.

j_call v_call clone_size d_call cdr3_length cdr3_aa cdr3_nt
TRBJ2-2 TRBV5-4 . . 14 CATATGLDTGELFF TGTGCCACCGCTACGGGTTTAGACACCGGGGAGCTGTTTTTT
TRBJ2-1 TRBV10-3 once . 11 CAISTGTSKFF TGTGCCATCAGCACCGGGACATCGAAGTTCTTC
TRBJ2-3 TRBV25-1 . TRBD1 14 CANARGLASDTQYF TGTGCCAACGCGAGGGGGCTAGCATCAGATACGCAGTATTTT
TRBJ1-1 TRBV27 . TRBD1 15 CASRLGQGLGTEAFF TGTGCCAGCAGGTTGGGACAGGGTCTGGGGACTGAAGCTTTCTTT
TRBJ1-1 TRBV5-1 . . 12 CASWRGGTEAFF TGCGCCAGCTGGAGGGGGGGGACTGAAGCTTTCTTT
TRBJ2-7 TRBV29-1 . TRBD1 13 CSVRTGKVDEQYF TGCAGCGTTAGGACAGGGAAGGTCGACGAGCAGTACTTC
TRBJ1-5 TRBV30 . TRBD1 13 CAWSWDRDQPQHF TGTGCCTGGAGTTGGGACAGGGACCAGCCCCAGCATTTT
TRBJ2-2 TRBV4-2 . TRBD1 17 CASSPAGGLLGTGELFF TGTGCCAGCTCTCCGGCAGGGGGCCTCCTGGGAACCGGGGAGCTGTTTTTT
TRBJ2-1 TRBV9 . . 17 CASSVGPSARSYNEQFF TGTGCCAGCAGCGTAGGACCTAGCGCTCGCTCCTACAATGAGCAGTTCTTC
TRBJ1-2 TRBV10-2 few TRBD1 15 CASTRDRGAHYGYTF TGCGCCAGCACCCGGGACAGGGGGGCTCATTATGGCTACACCTTC
TRBJ1-4 TRBV4-2 . TRBD1 17 CASSRRDRGTSVEKLFF TGTGCCAGCAGCCGGAGGGACAGGGGCACTAGTGTGGAAAAACTGTTTTTT
TRBJ2-3 TRBV29-1 . . 12 CSGGPSTDTQYF TGCAGCGGTGGCCCTAGCACAGATACGCAGTATTTT
TRBJ1-1 TRBV7-2 . . 15 CASSSQGGVNTEAFF TGTGCCAGCAGCTCACAGGGTGGGGTGAACACTGAAGCTTTCTTT
TRBJ2-7 TRBV4-2 once TRBD2 16 CASSQGGRGETYEQYF TGTGCCAGCAGCCAAGGTGGGCGGGGGGAAACCTACGAGCAGTACTTC
TRBJ2-1 TRBV7-3 . TRBD1 13 CASSWGQDNEQFF TGTGCCAGCAGCTGGGGACAGGACAATGAGCAGTTCTTC
TRBJ2-7 TRBV28 . . 12 CASSSPFYEQYF TGTGCCAGCAGTAGCCCCTTTTACGAGCAGTACTTC
TRBJ2-7 TRBV2 . TRBD2 14 CASSPGTTPYEQYF TGTGCCAGCAGTCCCGGGACTACCCCCTACGAGCAGTACTTC
TRBJ2-2 TRBV5-4 . TRBD1 14 CASTPQGAPGELFF TGTGCCAGCACCCCCCAGGGGGCGCCCGGGGAGCTGTTTTTT
TRBJ2-1 TRBV28 . TRBD2 14 CASSLAGGPNEQFF TGTGCCAGCAGTTTAGCGGGGGGGCCGAATGAGCAGTTCTTC
TRBJ2-7 TRBV6-5 few TRBD1 14 CASRLGQGSYEQYF TGTGCCAGCAGACTCGGACAGGGGTCGTACGAGCAGTACTTC
TRBJ1-2 TRBV19 . TRBD1 13 CASTVTGGGGYTF TGTGCCAGTACCGTGACAGGGGGCGGAGGCTACACCTTC
TRBJ2-1 TRBV7-8 . TRBD2 17 CASSLDRLAGGRNGQFF TGTGCCAGCAGCTTGGATCGCCTAGCGGGGGGGCGCAATGGGCAGTTCTTC
TRBJ1-2 TRBV7-9 . . 14 CASSLAVTGNGYTF TGTGCCAGCAGCTTAGCTGTCACAGGGAATGGCTACACCTTC
TRBJ2-7 TRBV5-1 . TRBD2 14 CASSWEGPPYEQYF TGCGCCAGCAGCTGGGAGGGGCCCCCCTACGAGCAGTACTTC
TRBJ2-1 TRBV4-1 . . 13 CASSRDFYNEQFF TGCGCCAGCAGCCGGGACTTTTACAATGAGCAGTTCTTC
TRBJ2-4 TRBV6-5 . . 12 CASRSTSNIQYF TGTGCCAGCAGATCCACATCAAACATTCAGTACTTC
TRBJ1-2 TRBV27 . TRBD1 14 CASRGDRGPYGYTF TGTGCCAGCAGGGGGGACAGGGGACCCTATGGCTACACCTTC
TRBJ1-5 TRBV7-6 . . 13 CASSLGGFQPQHF TGTGCCAGCAGCTTGGGGGGGTTTCAGCCCCAGCATTTT
TRBJ2-3 TRBV6-6 . TRBD2 16 CASSYPAGGPEDTQYF TGTGCCAGCAGTTACCCTGCGGGGGGGCCGGAAGATACGCAGTATTTT
TRBJ2-5 TRBV6-4 . . 13 CASSDGVGETQYF TGTGCCAGCAGTGACGGAGTTGGGGAGACCCAGTACTTC
TRBJ2-3 TRBV5-4 . . 14 CASSLNSGSDTQYF TGTGCCAGCAGCCTGAACTCAGGATCAGATACGCAGTATTTT
TRBJ1-2 TRBV4-1 . . 15 CASSQTTGTHYGYTF TGCGCCAGCAGCCAAACTACAGGAACTCATTATGGCTACACCTTC
TRBJ1-1 TRBV14 . . 14 CASSLLRGNTEAFF TGTGCCAGCAGCCTCCTCCGGGGGAACACTGAAGCTTTCTTT
TRBJ1-2 TRBV4-1 . TRBD1 14 CASSQDPQGARYTF TGCGCCAGCAGCCAAGATCCGCAGGGGGCGCGATACACCTTC
TRBJ2-1 TRBV6-6 . TRBD2 15 CASSYRLAAHNEQFF TGTGCCAGCAGTTACAGACTAGCGGCCCACAATGAGCAGTTCTTC
TRBJ1-1 TRBV20-1 . . 11 CSARRNTEAFF TGCAGTGCTAGGAGGAACACTGAAGCTTTCTTT
TRBJ2-3 TRBV2 once TRBD2 16 CASSDPLAGGPNTQYF TGTGCCAGCAGTGACCCGTTAGCGGGGGGCCCTAATACGCAGTATTTT
TRBJ2-7 TRBV14 . . 13 CASSQVGPDEQYF TGTGCCAGCAGCCAAGTTGGGCCGGACGAGCAGTACTTC
TRBJ2-5 TRBV6-1 . . 13 CASRYSAVGTQYF TGTGCCAGCAGGTACAGTGCAGTGGGGACCCAGTACTTC
TRBJ2-5 TRBV5-1 . TRBD2 14 CASSLVTSEETQYF TGCGCCAGCAGCTTGGTGACTAGCGAAGAGACCCAGTACTTC
TRBJ1-2 TRBV27 . TRBD1 14 CASSIQGQGYGYTF TGTGCCAGCAGTATACAGGGGCAGGGCTATGGCTACACCTTC
TRBJ2-5 TRBV10-3 . TRBD2 15 CAISGPAGVGETQYF TGTGCCATCAGTGGCCCAGCGGGGGTTGGGGAGACCCAGTACTTC